Sequencing of this T cell receptor beta chain was carried out in a study of shared clonotypes between healthy human individuals (dated by TCRdb to about 2020). With regard to the full study: The cohort included a few men and a couple of women between 18 and 49 years of age. Per donor, three plates each were used for CD4 naive and CD4 memory, two for CD8 naive, and one for CD8 memory. Between about 0.8 and 9 billion PBMCs per donor were obtained by leukapheresis. To estimate repertoire size and how much clonotypes are shared between individuals, the study performed deep sequencing of blood TCR repertoires from about five healthy adults. Libraries were prepared and TCR repertoires were sequenced by different laboratories using diverse techniques, in order to increase sequencing depth and limit assay-specific biases. Broad study findings and their caveats: When several donors were compared, the shared fraction of clonotypes was about 5.2% for naive CD4, about 4% for naive CD8, roughly 2.3% for memory CD4, and around 0.37% for memory CD8. Higher generation probabilities were observed for clonotypes shared by all four sorted-subset donors than for non-shared clonotypes. Naive subsets generally had larger estimated clonotype richness than memory subsets did. Sampling was restricted to blood, and TCR repertoires in tissues likely differ from the TCR repertoires found in blood. Pairwise subsampling indicated that sequencing depth was expected to affect the degree of clonotype sharing among donors. The genetic and exposure-history diversity represented was limited by the small number of donors. Rarefaction of sorted-subset datasets indicated incomplete sequencing despite the large sequencing depth.

The donors were healthy, HIV-negative adults who had no recently reported acute infections or vaccinations. Every donor was a Caucasian adult residing in Nashville, Tennessee, USA. CD8 memory samples were composed of magnetically selected CD45RO+ cells combined with CCR7-negative CD45RA+ effector memory (TemRA) cells. After blood collection by leukapheresis, PBMCs were isolated using Ficoll-Histopaque density gradient centrifugation and then cryopreserved in the vapor phase of liquid nitrogen. Analytical flow cytometry was used to check the purity and quantity of every magnetically sorted T cell population. Genomic DNA was isolated from each sorted fraction and quantified by UV absorbance on a Nanodrop 2000c. The CDR3 has 14 amino acids, counting the end cysteine and phenylalanine. Here the CDR3 DNA is all that survives: 42 bases in frame from base 1. After removal of 1 base from V and 2 bases from J, the junction retains 2 bases not matched to a gene. The germline V gene provides CDR1 SQVTM and CDR2 ANQGSEA.

TCR CDR3 regions were amplified from genomic DNA by multiplex PCR using the deep immunoSEQ assay. Extracted genomic DNA from each cell subset was spread evenly across all wells of several immunoSEQ 96-well plates, with each plate serving as a replicate. For sorted subsets, around 0.2 ug of genomic DNA, equivalent to around 29,000 T cell genomes, went into each replicate PCR. The purified libraries were quantified using a Qubit 3.0 fluorometer, sized with a Bioanalyzer 2100, and then quantified again using the KAPA Library Quantification kit. Every immunoSEQ 96-well plate was sequenced on a dedicated single-read 150-cycle Illumina NextSeq 550 flow cell. The original methods were these. The immunoSEQ output contained only junctional sequences without quality scores, so filtering could not match that applied to full-length reads. Sequences were annotated with PyIR, a Python wrapper for IgBLAST v1.9, using IMGT germline references to assign V/J genes and CDR3. Reads with weak V/J assignments (E-value above 1e-6), missing CDR3, stop codons, out-of-frame junctions, or ambiguous translated residues were removed. V3J clonotypes were defined as sequences sharing the same inferred V gene, J gene, and CDR3 amino acid sequence. To compute the percentage overlap between repertoires, the number of shared unique clonotypes was divided by the size of the smaller repertoire. RTK rarefaction, the Chao1 estimator, and Recon v2.1 estimates of unobserved clonotypes were used to assess repertoire richness. For all TCRbeta clonotypes obtained by the gDNA method from a few donors, generation probabilities were computed with OLGA. As stored in TCRdb, this immuneACCESS dataset retains in-frame rearrangements with V and J assigned. A fraction of the clones does not appear; measured against another copy, unresolved V genes explain less than half of the discrepancy, and the remainder lacks a known reason. The V and J calls and the clone size are those of that table, but D and trimming were determined from the DNA. This sample lists 90,000 to 130,000 clones; around 65% were detected once. The ten largest clones represent 24% of the sample.

A word on this clone: Its recognized antigen is unknown. Per-base qualities were not stored, and no clone one base away is much larger.

The clonotype comes from a woman under 40 in good health. The rearranged chain carries TRBV29-1 and TRBJ2-7, with 10 middle bases fitting TRBD2. The sequencing sample was made of memory CD8+ T cells sorted from blood. The cell subset or site tag for this specimen amounts to: CD45RO+ cells pooled with CCR7-negative TemRA cells. CDR3 sequence: CSVEGTSGPYEQYF. In nucleotides, the sequence is TGCAGCGTTGAAGGGACTAGCGGACCCTACGAGCAGTACTTC.